Following are 26 T cell receptor beta chains from one sample sequenced in a study of blood T cell repertoires in COVID-19 (dated by TCRdb to about 2020). The library came from the immunoSEQ multiplex PCR assay. TCRdb holds this immuneACCESS table with in-frame rearrangements only. Some clones are missing; in checked studies, unresolved V genes explain under half, and the rest has no known cause. The sample table holds roughly 200,000 clones, of which 84% were seen once. The ten largest make up 7.5% to 9% of the sample. Source material: peripheral blood. Every receptor here comes from an elderly woman with COVID-19, enrolled during active disease.

The CDR3 DNA reads as TGTGCCAGCTCACCACCGGGGCTAGCGGGAGCTTCTGGGGCCAACGTCCTGACTTTC. It codes for CASSPPGLAGASGANVLTF. J is TRBJ2-6 and V is TRBV18, with TRBD2 identical over 10 bases. The CDR3 consists of 19 residues. The germline V gene encodes CDR1 KGHSH and CDR2 LQKENI. The J segment lost 1 base and the V segment lost 0 bases, leaving 6 bases of the junction unmatched.

The genes are TRBV9 and TRBJ1-1, with a weak D call TRBD1 (6 bases). The CDR3 sequence is 14 residues long. Germline CDR1 SGDLS, CDR2 YYNGEE. V was pared by 2 bases and J by 12 bases, with 20 bases between. This chain's CDR3 is CASSVGGGGDFPFF. The CDR3 bases are TGTGCCAGCAGCGTCGGCGGGGGGGGCGATTTTCCTTTCTTT.

The chain couples TRBV10-3 to TRBJ1-1; D gene ambiguous. CDR1 is ENHRY, CDR2 SYGVKD, per germline. The CDR3 contains 14 residues. The V end lost 8 bases, the J end lost 0 bases, and 13 bases lay between the germline ends. CDR3 coding DNA: TGTGCCATCGCACGCGGGTCGATGAACACTGAAGCTTTCTTT. This gives the protein CAIARGSMNTEAFF.

V and J are TRBV7-3 and TRBJ2-5; D may be TRBD2 (5 bases). Germline lookup yields CDR1 SGHTA and CDR2 FQGTGA. Between the trimmed V and J ends, which lost 2 bases and 5 bases, there was a span of 18 bases. This CDR3 region has 16 residues. The CDR3: CASSLGSTSGGETQYF. CDR3 coding DNA: TGTGCCAGCAGCTTAGGCTCGACATCCGGCGGGGAGACCCAGTACTTC.

This clone was detected only a few times. The rearrangement links TRBV7-8 to TRBJ1-5, with D perhaps TRBD1 (6 bases). Trimming stripped 10 bases from V and 3 bases from J, with 13 bases between. The CDR3 runs 13 residues. Germline values: CDR1 SGHVS, CDR2 FQNEAQ. The CDR3 reads CATTGSINQPQHF. The CDR3, as DNA: TGTGCCACGACAGGCTCCATCAATCAGCCCCAGCATTTT.

The CDR3, as DNA: TGTGCCAGTAGTATGGATCTCCTACAAGACAGGGTCAACTACGAGCAGTACTTC. Encoded protein: CASSMDLLQDRVNYEQYF. The rearrangement joins TRBV19 to TRBJ2-7, with 7 bases fitting TRBD1. The CDR3 is 18 residues long. In germline, CDR1 is LNHDA, CDR2 SQIVND (reference sequence). V trimming: 3 bases; J trimming: 3 bases; junction bases outside the gene matches: 17.

V usage is TRBV6-5 and J usage is TRBJ1-1; possibly TRBD1 for D (5 bases). Per germline, CDR1 MNHEY and CDR2 SVGAGI. The CDR3 totals 15 residues. Trimming took 8 bases from V and 3 from J, leaving 19 bases between them. As DNA, the CDR3 is TGTGCCAGCGTTGGGTGGAACCGGGGGGACACTGAAGCTTTCTTT. Its translation is CASVGWNRGDTEAFF.

V and J are TRBV3-1 (or the pseudogene TRBV3-2) and TRBJ1-5; D remains unclear. Germline values: CDR1 LGHDT, CDR2 YNNKEL (reference sequence). The CDR3 runs to 13 residues. V lost 1 base and J 6 bases, leaving 7 bases between the germline ends. The CDR3: CASSQAQLQPQHF. CDR3 in DNA: TGTGCCAGCAGCCAAGCCCAACTTCAGCCCCAGCATTTT.

The chain joins TRBV5-5 to TRBJ2-7, with D hard to call. This CDR3 comprises 14 residues. V lost 1 base and J lost 3, with 11 bases in between. The germline gives CDR1 SGHKS, CDR2 YYEKEE (reference sequence). CDR3 sequence (DNA): TGTGCCAGCAGCTTGTCGGCAGGTAGCTACGAGCAGTACTTC. This codes for CASSLSAGSYEQYF.

In its sample, this clone ranks as medium-sized. Other DNA sequences in the sample encode the same CDR3. The chain is built from TRBV9 and TRBJ1-3; no clear D gene. This CDR3 contains 15 residues. V lost 0 bases to trimming and J lost 2 bases, with 9 bases between them. CDR1 and CDR2 from the germline V gene are SGDLS and YYNGEE. The chain's CDR3 is CASSVASGAGNTIYF. The CDR3 DNA reads TGTGCCAGCAGCGTAGCTTCCGGGGCTGGAAACACCATATATTTT.

The V and J genes are TRBV20-1 and TRBJ1-1; tentative D call: TRBD1 (6 bases). The CDR3 has 11 amino acids. CDR1 and CDR2 from the germline V gene are DFQATT and SNEGSKA (reference sequence). V was clipped by 1 base and J by 10 bases, with 10 bases between them. The CDR3 loop is CSARVIGGAFF. For the CDR3, the DNA is TGCAGTGCTAGAGTTATAGGGGGAGCTTTCTTT.

The J gene is TRBJ2-1, the V gene TRBV5-5; D is possibly TRBD2 (6 bases). Trimming removed 6 bases at V and 6 bases at J, with 19 bases between. The CDR3 consists of 15 residues. Per germline, CDR1 SGHKS and CDR2 YYEKEE (reference sequence). The CDR3 spells CASKWGDRTGNEQFF. The CDR3 DNA is TGTGCCAGCAAATGGGGGGACCGGACGGGCAATGAGCAGTTCTTC.

The chain uses TRBV9 and TRBJ1-6; D call uncertain. V gave up 0 bases and J gave up 2 bases, with 6 bases separating them. CDR1 SGDLS and CDR2 YYNGEE come from the germline V gene. This CDR3 has 15 amino acids. The DNA of the CDR3 is TGTGCCAGCAGCGTAGCTAATACCTATAATTCACCCCTCCACTTT. Protein product: CASSVANTYNSPLHF.

The genes are TRBV7-9 and TRBJ1-2; TRBD1 is a possible D gene (5 bases). The CDR3 contains 15 residues. Trimming removed 1 base from V and 0 bases from J, with 9 bases in between. CDR1 and CDR2 from the germline V gene are SEHNR and FQNEAQ (reference sequence). The CDR3 loop reads CASSLDDSPNYGYTF. Here the CDR3 DNA reads TGTGCCAGCAGCTTAGACGACAGCCCTAACTATGGCTACACCTTC.

This clone was counted between two and nine times. The CDR3 DNA sequence: TGTGCCAGCTCATCGTCGGACAGATTTAACTATGGCTACACCTTC. Translation gives CASSSSDRFNYGYTF. V and J are TRBV18 and TRBJ1-2; D may be TRBD1 (6 bases). V was pared by 5 bases and J by 1 base, with 14 bases between. This CDR3 is 15 amino acids long. CDR1 and CDR2 (germline): KGHSH, LQKENI. Full variable domain (remainder filled in from reference TRBV18 and TRBJ1-2): NAGVMQNPRHLVRRRGQEARLRCSPMKGHSHVYWYRQLPEEGLKFMVYLQKENIIDESGMPKERFSAEFPKEGPSILRIQQVVRGDSAAYFCASSSSDRFNYGYTFGSGTRLTVV.

The rearrangement links TRBV5-4 to TRBJ2-1; TRBD2 matches 11 bases. V lost 2 bases to trimming and J lost 6 bases; unmatched junction nucleotides: 4. The V gene's germline CDR1 is SGHNT and CDR2 YYREEE (reference sequence). This CDR3 has 15 amino acids. The CDR3 here is CASSLVAGGPNEQFF. CDR3 coding DNA: TGTGCCAGCAGCTTAGTAGCGGGGGGGCCCAATGAGCAGTTCTTC.

V is TRBV3-1 (or the pseudogene TRBV3-2) and J is TRBJ1-2; TRBD1 might be the D (5 bases). Germline values: CDR1 LGHDT, CDR2 YNNKEL (reference sequence). Trimming removed 4 bases at V and 7 bases at J, with 16 bases between. The CDR3 length is 14 residues. The chain's CDR3 is CASSPLAGGGGYTF. DNA for the CDR3: TGTGCCAGCAGCCCTTTGGCAGGCGGGGGTGGCTACACCTTC.

This clone was seen only once. The chain carries TRBV6-2 or TRBV6-3 and TRBJ2-3, with 14 bases identical to TRBD2. The germline V gene encodes CDR1 MNHEY and CDR2 SVGEGT. Trimming cost V 5 bases and J 3 bases; bases outside gene matches: 4. CDR3 length: 16 amino acids. CDR3 sequence: CASSPGLAGGTDTQYF. CDR3 nucleotides: TGTGCCAGCAGTCCCGGACTAGCGGGAGGAACAGATACGCAGTATTTT.

The rearrangement links TRBV7-9 to TRBJ2-1, with 8 positions matching TRBD2. Trimming at V came to 5 bases and at J to 10 bases, leaving 10 bases not matched to a gene. Germline values: CDR1 SEHNR, CDR2 FQNEAQ (reference sequence). CDR3 length: 14 amino acids. The CDR3 protein is CASSRRGGVEEQFF. Here the CDR3 DNA reads TGTGCCAGCAGCCGACGGGGGGGCGTAGAAGAGCAGTTCTTC.

The chain employs TRBV6-6 and TRBJ1-5; the D gene is possibly TRBD1 (6 bases). CDR1 is MNHNY, CDR2 SVGAGI, per germline (reference sequence). There are 14 residues in the CDR3. Trimming took 5 bases from V and 7 from J, leaving 15 bases between them. The CDR3 sequence: CASSDTGFTQPQHF. In nucleotides, the CDR3 is TGTGCCAGCAGTGACACAGGGTTTACCCAGCCCCAGCATTTT.

This chain joins TRBV28 and TRBJ2-6; D possibly corresponds to TRBD1 (6 bases). With 5 bases removed from V and 1 base from J, the gap between germline ends came to 6 bases. Looked up from germline, CDR1 is MDHEN and CDR2 is SYDVKM. The CDR3 consists of 14 residues. The CDR3 here is CASSQGSGANVLTF. Written as DNA, the CDR3 is TGTGCCAGCAGTCAGGGGTCTGGGGCCAACGTCCTGACTTTC.

The genes are TRBV4-2 and TRBJ1-2; TRBD1 aligns across 8 bases. V dropped 0 bases and J dropped 7; count of bases not matched to a gene: 10. The CDR3 is 16 residues long. Germline V gene data show CDR1 as LGHNA and CDR2 as YNFKEQ. The CDR3, as DNA: TGTGCCAGCAGCCAAGATGTCTCAGGGGGCGTAAGTGGCTACACCTTC. It encodes CASSQDVSGGVSGYTF.

This clone was seen ten or more times. The rearrangement links TRBV19 to TRBJ2-5; TRBD2 is a possible D gene (7 bases). Looked up from germline, CDR1 is LNHDA and CDR2 is SQIVND (reference sequence). This CDR3 has 17 amino acids. V dropped 3 bases and J dropped 2 bases, with 19 bases sitting between them. CDR3 bases: TGTGCCAGTAGTATTAGGAGGGCCGCGGGGGCACAAGAGACCCAGTACTTC. It encodes CASSIRRAAGAQETQYF. Full variable domain (outside the CDR3, taken from reference TRBV19 and TRBJ2-5): DGGITQSPKYLFRKEGQNVTLSCEQNLNHDAMYWYRQDPGQGLRLIYYSQIVNDFQKGDIAEGYSVSREKKESFPLTVTSAQKNPTAFYLCASSIRRAAGAQETQYFGPGTRLLVL.

The genes are TRBV6-5 and TRBJ1-2; TRBD1 might be the D (6 bases). CDR1 and CDR2 from the germline V gene are MNHEY and SVGAGI. V was cut by 6 bases and J by 4 bases, with 18 bases left in between. The CDR3 spans 15 residues. The CDR3 sequence: CASSTTGLPIYGYTF. CDR3 coding DNA: TGTGCCAGCAGCACAACAGGGCTCCCTATCTATGGCTACACCTTC.

Concerning this clone: An end of the junction does not agree with germline; a read error may underlie this. The chain links TRBV7-9 to TRBJ1-2; the D is unclear. Germline loops: CDR1 SEHNR, CDR2 FQNEAQ (reference sequence). The CDR3 runs to 11 residues. The DNA of the CDR3 is TGTGCCAGCGAACTTGCCTATAGCTACACCTTC. This codes for CASELAYSYTF.

The chain couples TRBV27 to TRBJ2-3; 8 bases match TRBD1. CDR3 length: 15 residues. J gave up 0 bases and V 3 bases, and 2 bases lay outside the gene matches. The germline CDR1 and CDR2 sequences are MNHEY and SMNVEV (reference sequence). CDR3 residues: CASSFGTGSTDTQYF. The DNA for the CDR3 is TGTGCCAGCAGTTTTGGGACAGGAAGCACAGATACGCAGTATTTT.